This T cell receptor (beta chain) is drawn from a study of blood T cell repertoires in COVID-19 (dated by TCRdb to between 2020 and 2021). General notes on the study: Samples from collaborators originated in the United States, Italy and Spain and spanned both the acute and convalescent phases of COVID-19. The repertoires were released in a freely available public database meant as a resource for research on the immune response to SARS-CoV-2. HLA class I and class II types, where available, came from metadata supplied by the sample provider rather than from assay-based typing. Subjects who had been exposed to COVID-19, were actively infected with it, or had recovered from it provided the deeply sampled blood TCRbeta repertoires that made up the dataset. Nearly every sample came with metadata listing a de-identified subject ID, COVID-19 status, age in years and sex. The material from the prospective study consisted of cDNA or gDNA derived from T cells, B-cell-depleted T cells, or PBMCs. The samples were drawn from two sources: the first 160 participants of the ongoing ImmuneRACE study, and 1,000 to 1,500 subjects contributed by 6 global collaborators. Points the paper makes about the study in general: The quantity of clinical and demographic metadata differed by source and by participant and was supplied without curation.

TCRbeta CDR3 regions were amplified from genomic DNA by means of the immunoSEQ Assay, a bias-controlled multiplex PCR. As for the authors' bioinformatics: The number of nucleated cells in each sample was estimated by amplification of reference gene primers within the assay. To quantify the absolute abundance of each unique TCRbeta CDR3 rearrangement, sequence reads were collapsed and filtered. For each sample, productive Simpson clonality was calculated as the square root of Simpson's diversity index over productive rearrangements. TCRdb provides this immuneACCESS table in a form limited to in-frame rearrangements. Some clones are lacking; in checked studies, under half of them reflect an unresolved V gene, and why the rest are absent is not known. Clone size and V and J calls were adopted from that table, with D and trimming inferred from the DNA. The sample has approximately 150,000 clones on record, roughly 90% of them singletons. The ten largest clones capture around 2.3% of the sample.

Points on this clone: Its cognate antigen has yet to be identified. No much larger clone is present one base from it, and per-base qualities are unavailable.

One collaborating source in Seattle enrolled patients during active infection and followed them longitudinally through the course of disease. Whole blood was collected in K2EDTA tubes by collaborating institutions according to the institutions' own protocols. Collaborator samples were shipped for TCRbeta analysis as frozen whole blood, isolated PBMCs, or DNA extracted from either sample type. The CDR3 measures 13 amino acids from cysteine to phenylalanine. Here the CDR3 DNA is all that survives: 39 bases in frame from base 1. CDR1 and CDR2, per the germline V gene (reference sequence), are LNHDA and SQIVND. Trimming takes 0 bases from V and 13 bases from J, and the germline ends sit 10 bases apart.

This receptor was identified in a human donor with COVID-19, enrolled during active disease. The donor label of this sample is uncertain. The chain is encoded by TRBV19 joined to TRBJ1-6; the D gene is not confidently resolved. The sequencing sample was made of peripheral blood. The CDR3 reads as follows: CASSIDPSTPLHF. The nucleotide sequence reads as follows: TGTGCCAGTAGTATAGACCCCAGTACCCCCCTCCACTTT.